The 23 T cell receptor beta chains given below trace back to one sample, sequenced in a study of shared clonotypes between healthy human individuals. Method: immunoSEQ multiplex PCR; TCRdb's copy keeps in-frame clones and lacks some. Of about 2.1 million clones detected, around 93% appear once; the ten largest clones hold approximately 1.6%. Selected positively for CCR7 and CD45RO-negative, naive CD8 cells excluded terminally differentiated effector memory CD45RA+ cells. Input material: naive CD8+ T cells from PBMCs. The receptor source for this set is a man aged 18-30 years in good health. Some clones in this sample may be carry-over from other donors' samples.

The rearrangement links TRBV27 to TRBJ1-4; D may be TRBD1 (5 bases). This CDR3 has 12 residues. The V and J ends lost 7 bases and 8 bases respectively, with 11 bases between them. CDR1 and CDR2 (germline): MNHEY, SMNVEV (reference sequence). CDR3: CASMGREEKLFF. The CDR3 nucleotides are TGTGCCAGCATGGGCAGGGAGGAAAAACTGTTTTTT.

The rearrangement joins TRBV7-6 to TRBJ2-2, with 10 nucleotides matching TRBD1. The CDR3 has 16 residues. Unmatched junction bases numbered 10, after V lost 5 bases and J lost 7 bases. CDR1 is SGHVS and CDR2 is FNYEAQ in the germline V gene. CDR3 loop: CASSPGTGDRGGELFF. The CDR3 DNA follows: TGTGCCAGCAGCCCCGGGACAGGGGATAGGGGCGGGGAGCTGTTTTTT.

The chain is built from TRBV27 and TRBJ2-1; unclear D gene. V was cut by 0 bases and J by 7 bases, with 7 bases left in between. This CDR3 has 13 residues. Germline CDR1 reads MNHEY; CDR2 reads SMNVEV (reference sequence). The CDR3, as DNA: TGTGCCAGCAGTTTATCTAGGGCGAATGAGCAGTTCTTC. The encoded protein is CASSLSRANEQFF.

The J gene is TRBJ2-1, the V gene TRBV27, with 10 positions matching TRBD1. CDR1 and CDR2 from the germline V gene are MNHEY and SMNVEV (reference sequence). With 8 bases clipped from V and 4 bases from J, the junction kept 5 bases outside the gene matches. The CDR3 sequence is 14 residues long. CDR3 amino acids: CASQDRGLYNEQFF. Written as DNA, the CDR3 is TGTGCCAGCCAAGACAGGGGGCTTTACAATGAGCAGTTCTTC.

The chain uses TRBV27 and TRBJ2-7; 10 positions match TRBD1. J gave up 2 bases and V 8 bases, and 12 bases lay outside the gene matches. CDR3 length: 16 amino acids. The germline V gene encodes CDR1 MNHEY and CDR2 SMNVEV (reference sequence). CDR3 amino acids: CASGFEGQGFPYEQYF. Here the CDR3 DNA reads TGTGCCAGCGGGTTTGAGGGACAGGGGTTTCCCTACGAGCAGTACTTC.

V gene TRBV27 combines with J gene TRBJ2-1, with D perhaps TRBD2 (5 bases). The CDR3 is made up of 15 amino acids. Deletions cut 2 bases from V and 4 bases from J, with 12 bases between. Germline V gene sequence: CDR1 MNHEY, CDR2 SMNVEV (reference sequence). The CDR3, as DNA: TGTGCCAGCAGTTTAATCCCTCCGGGGTACAATGAGCAGTTCTTC. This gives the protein CASSLIPPGYNEQFF.

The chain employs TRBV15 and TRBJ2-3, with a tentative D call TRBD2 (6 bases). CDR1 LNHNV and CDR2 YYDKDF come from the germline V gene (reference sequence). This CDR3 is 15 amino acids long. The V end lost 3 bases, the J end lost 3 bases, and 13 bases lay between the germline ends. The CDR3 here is CATSSFTGATDTQYF. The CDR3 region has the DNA TGTGCCACCAGCAGTTTTACGGGAGCAACAGATACGCAGTATTTT.

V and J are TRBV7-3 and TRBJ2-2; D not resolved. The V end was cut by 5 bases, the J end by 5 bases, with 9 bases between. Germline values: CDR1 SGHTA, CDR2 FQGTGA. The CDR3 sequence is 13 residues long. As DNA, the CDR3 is TGTGCCAGCAGCCCGGACCCGACCGGGGAGCTGTTTTTT. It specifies CASSPDPTGELFF.

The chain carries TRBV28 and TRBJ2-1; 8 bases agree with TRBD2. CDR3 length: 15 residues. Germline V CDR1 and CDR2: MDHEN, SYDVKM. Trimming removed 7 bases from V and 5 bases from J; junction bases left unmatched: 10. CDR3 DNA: TGTGCCAGCACCCCGGGACTAGGAGGCCACAATGAGCAGTTCTTC. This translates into CASTPGLGGHNEQFF.

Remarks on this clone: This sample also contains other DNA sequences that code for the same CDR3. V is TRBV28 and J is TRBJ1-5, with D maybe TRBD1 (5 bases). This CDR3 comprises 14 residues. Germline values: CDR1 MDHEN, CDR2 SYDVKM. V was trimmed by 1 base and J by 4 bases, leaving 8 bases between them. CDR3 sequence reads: CASSLFRGNQPQHF. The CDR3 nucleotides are TGTGCCAGCAGTTTATTTCGGGGGAATCAGCCCCAGCATTTT.

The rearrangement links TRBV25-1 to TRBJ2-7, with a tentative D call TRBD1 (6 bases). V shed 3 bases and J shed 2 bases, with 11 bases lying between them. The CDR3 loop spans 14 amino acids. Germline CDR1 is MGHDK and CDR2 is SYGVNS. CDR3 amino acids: CASSETGSPYEQYF. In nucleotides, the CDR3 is TGTGCCAGCAGTGAGACAGGTTCCCCCTACGAGCAGTACTTC.

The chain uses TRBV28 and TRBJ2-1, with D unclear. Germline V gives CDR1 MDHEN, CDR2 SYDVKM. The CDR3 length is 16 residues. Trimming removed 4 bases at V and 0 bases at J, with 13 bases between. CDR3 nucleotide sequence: TGTGCCAGCAGTTCAATTCAGTCTTCCTCCTACAATGAGCAGTTCTTC. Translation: CASSSIQSSSYNEQFF.

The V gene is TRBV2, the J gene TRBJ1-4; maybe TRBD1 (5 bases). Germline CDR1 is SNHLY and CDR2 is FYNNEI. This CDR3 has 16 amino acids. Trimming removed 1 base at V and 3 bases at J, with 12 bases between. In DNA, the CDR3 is TGTGCCAGCAGTGAAGGCATCAGGGAATCTAATGAAAAACTGTTTTTT. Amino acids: CASSEGIRESNEKLFF.

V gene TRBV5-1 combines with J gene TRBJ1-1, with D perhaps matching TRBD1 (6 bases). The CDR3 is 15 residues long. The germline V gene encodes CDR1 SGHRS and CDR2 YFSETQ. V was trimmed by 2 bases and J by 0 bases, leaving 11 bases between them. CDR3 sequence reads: CASSFRTAMNTEAFF. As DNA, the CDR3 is TGCGCCAGCAGCTTCAGGACAGCGATGAACACTGAAGCTTTCTTT.

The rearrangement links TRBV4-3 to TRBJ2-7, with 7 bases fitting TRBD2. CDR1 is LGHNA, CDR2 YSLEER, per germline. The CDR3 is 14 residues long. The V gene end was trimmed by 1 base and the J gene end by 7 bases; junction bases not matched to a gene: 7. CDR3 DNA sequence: TGCGCCAGCAGCCAAGCGTGGAGGGAGGGTGAGCAGTACTTC. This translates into CASSQAWREGEQYF.

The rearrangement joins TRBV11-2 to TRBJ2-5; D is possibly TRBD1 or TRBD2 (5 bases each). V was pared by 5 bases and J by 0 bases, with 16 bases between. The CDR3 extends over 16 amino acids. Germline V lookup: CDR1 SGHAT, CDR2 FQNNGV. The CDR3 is CASSPRIGTDQETQYF. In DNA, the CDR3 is TGTGCCAGCAGCCCCAGAATCGGGACCGACCAAGAGACCCAGTACTTC.

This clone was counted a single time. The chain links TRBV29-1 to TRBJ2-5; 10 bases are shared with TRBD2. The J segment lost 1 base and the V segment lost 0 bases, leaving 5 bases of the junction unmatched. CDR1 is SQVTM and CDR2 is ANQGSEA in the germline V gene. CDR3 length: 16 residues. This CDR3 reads CSVEEVAGGFQETQYF. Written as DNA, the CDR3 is TGCAGCGTTGAAGAGGTAGCGGGAGGTTTCCAAGAGACCCAGTACTTC.

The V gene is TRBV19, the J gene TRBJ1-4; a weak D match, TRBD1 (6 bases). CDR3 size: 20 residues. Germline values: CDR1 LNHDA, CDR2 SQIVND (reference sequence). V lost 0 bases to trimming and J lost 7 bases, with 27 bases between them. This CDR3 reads CASSIDLHRAPIFDREKLFF. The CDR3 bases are TGTGCCAGTAGTATAGATCTCCACAGGGCCCCAATTTTCGACCGTGAAAAACTGTTTTTT.

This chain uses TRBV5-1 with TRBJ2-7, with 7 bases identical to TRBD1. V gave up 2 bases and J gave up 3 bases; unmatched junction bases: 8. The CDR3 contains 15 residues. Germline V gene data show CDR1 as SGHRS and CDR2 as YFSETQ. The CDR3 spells CASSLDMTGFYEQYF. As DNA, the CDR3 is TGCGCCAGCAGCTTAGATATGACAGGGTTCTACGAGCAGTACTTC.

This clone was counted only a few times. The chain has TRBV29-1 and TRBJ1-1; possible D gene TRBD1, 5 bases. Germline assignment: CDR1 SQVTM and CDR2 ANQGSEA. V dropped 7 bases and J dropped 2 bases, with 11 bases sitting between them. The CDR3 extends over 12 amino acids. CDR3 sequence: CSAGHPNTEAFF. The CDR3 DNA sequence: TGCAGCGCAGGACATCCCAACACTGAAGCTTTCTTT.

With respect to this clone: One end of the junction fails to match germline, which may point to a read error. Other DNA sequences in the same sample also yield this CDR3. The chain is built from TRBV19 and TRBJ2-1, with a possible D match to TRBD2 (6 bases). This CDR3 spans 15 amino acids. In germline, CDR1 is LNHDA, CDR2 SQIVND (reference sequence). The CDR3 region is CASSIPRDSDNEQFF. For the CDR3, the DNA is TGTGCCAGTAGTATTCCCCGGGACTCCGACAATGAGCAGTTCTTC. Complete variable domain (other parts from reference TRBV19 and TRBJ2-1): DGGITQSPKYLFRKEGQNVTLSCEQNLNHDAMYWYRQDPGQGLRLIYYSQIVNDFQKGDIAEGYSVSREKKESFPLTVTSAQKNPTAFYLCASSIPRDSDNEQFFGPGTRLTVL.

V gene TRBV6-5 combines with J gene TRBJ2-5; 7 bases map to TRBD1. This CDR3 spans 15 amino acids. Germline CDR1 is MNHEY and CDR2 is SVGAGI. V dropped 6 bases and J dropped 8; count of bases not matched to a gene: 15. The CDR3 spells CASSLLTGALKTQYF. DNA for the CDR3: TGTGCCAGCAGCCTCCTAACAGGGGCCCTAAAAACCCAGTACTTC.

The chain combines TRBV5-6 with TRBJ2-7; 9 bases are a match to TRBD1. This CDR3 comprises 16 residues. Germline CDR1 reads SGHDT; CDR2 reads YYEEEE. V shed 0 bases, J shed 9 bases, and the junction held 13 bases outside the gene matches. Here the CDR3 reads CASSLAVQGAYGVQYF. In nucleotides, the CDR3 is TGTGCCAGCAGCTTGGCCGTACAGGGGGCGTATGGGGTGCAGTACTTC. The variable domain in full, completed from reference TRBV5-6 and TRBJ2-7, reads DAGVTQSPTHLIKTRGQQVTLRCSPKSGHDTVSWYQQALGQGPQFIFQYYEEEERQRGNFPDRFSGHQFPNYSSELNVNALLLGDSALYLCASSLAVQGAYGVQYFGPGTRLTVT.